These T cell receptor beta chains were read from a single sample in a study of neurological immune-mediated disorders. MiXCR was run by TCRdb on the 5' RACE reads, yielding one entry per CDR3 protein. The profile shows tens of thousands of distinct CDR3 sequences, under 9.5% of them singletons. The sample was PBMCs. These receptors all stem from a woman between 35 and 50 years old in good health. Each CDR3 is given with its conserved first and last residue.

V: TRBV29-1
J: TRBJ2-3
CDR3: CSVRKREGSGTDTQYF

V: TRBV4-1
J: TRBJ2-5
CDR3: CASSQVRARQETQYF

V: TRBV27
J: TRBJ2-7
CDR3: CASSFNPRGYEQYF

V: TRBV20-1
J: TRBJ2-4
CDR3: CSARGDRENIQYF

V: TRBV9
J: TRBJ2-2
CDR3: CASSETTGTRLTGELFF

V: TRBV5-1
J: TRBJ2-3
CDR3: CASSLEATRGGTQYF

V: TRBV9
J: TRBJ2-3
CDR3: CASSVGRGPSTDTQYF

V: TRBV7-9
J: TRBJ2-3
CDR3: CASSFSGTKNTQYF

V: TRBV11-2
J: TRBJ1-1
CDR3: CASSFRMDTEAFF

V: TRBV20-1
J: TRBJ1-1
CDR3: CSARGWGDTEAFF

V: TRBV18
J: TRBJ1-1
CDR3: CASSPAGMNTEAFF

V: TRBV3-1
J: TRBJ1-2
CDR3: CASSQGSDSFYGYTF

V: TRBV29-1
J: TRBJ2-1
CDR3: CSSQGTTGRSRNEQFF

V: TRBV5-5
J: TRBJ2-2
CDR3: CASSDWGTGELFF

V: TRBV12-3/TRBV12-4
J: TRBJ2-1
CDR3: CASSSCNRTYNEQFF

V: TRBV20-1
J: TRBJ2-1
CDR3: CSASGGGLAGDRNNEQFF

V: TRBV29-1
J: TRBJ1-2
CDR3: CSAVVADYGYTF

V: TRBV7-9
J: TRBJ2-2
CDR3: CASRAPAGPTGELFF

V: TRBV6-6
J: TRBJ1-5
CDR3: CASTLGGSNQPQHF

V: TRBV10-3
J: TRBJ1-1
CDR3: CATKSYGASTEAFF

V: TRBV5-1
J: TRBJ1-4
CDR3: CASRTGTANEKLFF

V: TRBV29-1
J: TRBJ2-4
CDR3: CSVVVLAKNIQYF

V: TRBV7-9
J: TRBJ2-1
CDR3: CASSLGLANHEQFF

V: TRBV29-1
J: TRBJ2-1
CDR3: CSGTRTFGNEQFF

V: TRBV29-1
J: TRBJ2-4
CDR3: CSVEAASRAKNIQYF

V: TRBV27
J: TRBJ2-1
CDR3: CASSLSSYRGRGFF

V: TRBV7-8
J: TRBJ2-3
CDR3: CASSLEPRTDTQYF

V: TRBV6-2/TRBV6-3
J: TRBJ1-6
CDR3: CASSSREGGRESPLHF

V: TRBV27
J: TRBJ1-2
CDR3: CASSLTGVGYTF

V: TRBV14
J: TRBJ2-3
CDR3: CASSITSDTQYF

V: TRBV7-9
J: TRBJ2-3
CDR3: CASSPRGRKDTQYF

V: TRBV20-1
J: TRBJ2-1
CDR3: CSARGRTSGSYEQFF

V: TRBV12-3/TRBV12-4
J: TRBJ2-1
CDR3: CASSSGTDEQFF

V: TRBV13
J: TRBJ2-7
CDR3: CASSLGGGQLAGDEQYF

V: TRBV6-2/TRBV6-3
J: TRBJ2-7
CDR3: CVSKGSYYEQYF

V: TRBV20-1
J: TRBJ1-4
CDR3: CSADRGLGEKLFF

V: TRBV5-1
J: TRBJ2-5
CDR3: CASSLNGQETQYF

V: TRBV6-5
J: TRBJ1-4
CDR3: CASRRQIATNEKLFF

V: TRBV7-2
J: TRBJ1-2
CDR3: CASSLALGGAYGYTF

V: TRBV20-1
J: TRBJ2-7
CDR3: CSARDRVSEQYF

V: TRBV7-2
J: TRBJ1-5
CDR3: CASSRGGNQPQHF

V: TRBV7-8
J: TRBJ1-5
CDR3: CASSLNHLSNQPQHF

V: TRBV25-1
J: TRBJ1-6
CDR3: CASSAPNSPLHF